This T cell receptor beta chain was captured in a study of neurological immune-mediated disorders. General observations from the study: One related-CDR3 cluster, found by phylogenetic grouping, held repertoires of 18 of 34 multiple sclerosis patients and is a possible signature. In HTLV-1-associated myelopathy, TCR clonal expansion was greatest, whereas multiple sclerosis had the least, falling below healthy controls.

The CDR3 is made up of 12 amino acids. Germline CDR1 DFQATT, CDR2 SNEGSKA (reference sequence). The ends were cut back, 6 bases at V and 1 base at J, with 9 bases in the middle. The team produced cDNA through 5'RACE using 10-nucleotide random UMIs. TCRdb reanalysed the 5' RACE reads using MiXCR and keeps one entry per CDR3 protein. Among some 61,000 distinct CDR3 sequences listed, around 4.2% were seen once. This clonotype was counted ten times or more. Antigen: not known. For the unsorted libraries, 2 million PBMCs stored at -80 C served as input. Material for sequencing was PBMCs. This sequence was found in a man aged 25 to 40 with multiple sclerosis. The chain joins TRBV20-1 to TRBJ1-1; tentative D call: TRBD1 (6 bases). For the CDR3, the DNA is TGCAGTGCGCGGGACACGAACACTGAAGCTTTCTTT. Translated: CSARDTNTEAFF.